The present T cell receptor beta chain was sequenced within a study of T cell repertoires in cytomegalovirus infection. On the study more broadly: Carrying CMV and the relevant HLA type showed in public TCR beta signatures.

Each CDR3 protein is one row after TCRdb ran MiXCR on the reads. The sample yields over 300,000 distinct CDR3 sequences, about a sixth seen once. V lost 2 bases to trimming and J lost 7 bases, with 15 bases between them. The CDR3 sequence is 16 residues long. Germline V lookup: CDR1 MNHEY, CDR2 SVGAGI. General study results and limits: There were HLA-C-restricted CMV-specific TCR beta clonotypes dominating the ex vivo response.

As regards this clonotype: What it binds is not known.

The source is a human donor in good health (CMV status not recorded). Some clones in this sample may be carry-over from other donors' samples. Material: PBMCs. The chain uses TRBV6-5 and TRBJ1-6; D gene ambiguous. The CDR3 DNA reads TGTGCCAGCAGTTACACGGAGGCTCGGCGAAATTCACCCCTCCACTTT. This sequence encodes CASSYTEARRNSPLHF.